The 18 T cell receptor beta chains listed next were all sequenced from one sample in a study of T-cell reconstitution after alpha-beta-depleted transplantation in children. Unique molecular identifiers were incorporated when the TCRbeta library was constructed. TCRdb re-called the PCR reads with MiXCR, one entry per CDR3 protein. This sample has about 610,000 distinct CDR3 sequences; over 9.5% occur once, and the top ten carry roughly 4%. The sequences come from PBMCs from the stem cell graft donor, collected from the stem cell graft. The source is a human donor who donated a stem cell graft to a child with acute myeloid leukemia.

The chain links TRBV20-1 to TRBJ2-5, with 7 bases that match TRBD1. This CDR3 is built from 12 residues. CDR1 and CDR2 (germline): DFQATT, SNEGSKA (reference sequence). The V and J ends lost 5 bases and 4 bases, in that order; junction bases with no gene match: 4. The DNA of the CDR3 is TGCAGTGCTGGTAGGGGGCCAGAGACCCAGTACTTC. It translates to CSAGRGPETQYF.

This clonotype was seen many times. The chain carries TRBV19 and TRBJ2-3; D gene ambiguous. Trimming shortened V by 9 bases and J by 2 bases, and 12 bases separated the two germline ends. Germline V lookup: CDR1 LNHDA, CDR2 SQIVND (reference sequence). The CDR3 is made up of 13 amino acids. The CDR3 nucleotides are TGTGCCAGCTCAAAGGTTCACACAGATACGCAGTATTTT. This gives the protein CASSKVHTDTQYF. The variable domain in full, completed from reference TRBV19 and TRBJ2-3, reads DGGITQSPKYLFRKEGQNVTLSCEQNLNHDAMYWYRQDPGQGLRLIYYSQIVNDFQKGDIAEGYSVSREKKESFPLTVTSAQKNPTAFYLCASSKVHTDTQYFGPGTRLTVL.

This clonotype appeared many times. This sequence joins TRBV5-1 and TRBJ1-1; 9 bases are a match to TRBD1. The germline gives CDR1 SGHRS, CDR2 YFSETQ. The CDR3 loop spans 13 amino acids. V was pared by 4 bases and J by 5 bases, with 3 bases of the junction left unmatched. Here the CDR3 reads CASSRDRATEAFF. DNA of the CDR3: TGCGCCAGCAGCCGGGACAGGGCTACTGAAGCTTTCTTT.

This clonotype was detected only a few times. V gene TRBV12-3 or TRBV12-4 combines with J gene TRBJ2-7; D not resolved. The CDR3 is 14 residues long. The germline V and J ends were trimmed by 0 bases and 1 base, with 7 bases remaining between them. CDR3 sequence reads: CASSLAHLSYEQYF. The CDR3 nucleotides are TGTGCCAGCAGTTTAGCGCACCTTTCCTACGAGCAGTACTTC.

This clonotype occurred a few times. The chain has TRBV2 and TRBJ1-5, with 9 bases matching TRBD1. This CDR3 is 16 amino acids long. Germline-derived CDR1 and CDR2 are SNHLY and FYNNEI. Unmatched junction bases numbered 12, after V lost 5 bases and J lost 7 bases. CDR3 amino acids: CASSWDRVPPGQPQHF. CDR3 bases: TGTGCCAGCAGTTGGGACAGGGTCCCGCCGGGGCAGCCCCAGCATTTT.

This clonotype was observed a handful of times. The chain joins TRBV10-3 to TRBJ2-3; perhaps TRBD2 as D (5 bases). V lost 0 bases and J lost 1, with 11 bases in between. Germline loops: CDR1 ENHRY, CDR2 SYGVKD. The CDR3 extends over 16 amino acids. CDR3 nucleotides: TGTGCCATCAGTGAGTCGAGGGAAAGTGGCACAGATACGCAGTATTTT. Translated: CAISESRESGTDTQYF.

The J gene is TRBJ2-5, the V gene TRBV20-1; TRBD2 matches at 11 bases. This CDR3 comprises 14 residues. Germline V lookup: CDR1 DFQATT, CDR2 SNEGSKA (reference sequence). J lost 7 bases, V lost 6 bases, and 10 bases had no gene match. The CDR3 here is CSAPTTGTSGTQYF. The CDR3 DNA reads as TGCAGTGCGCCCACCACCGGGACTAGCGGGACCCAGTACTTC.

This clonotype has a handful of counts. The chain carries TRBV6-1 and TRBJ2-7, with 7 bases identical to TRBD1. From germline, CDR1 is MNHNS and CDR2 SASEGT. V lost 0 bases to trimming and J lost 4 bases; unmatched junction nucleotides: 6. The CDR3 length is 15 residues. The CDR3 DNA follows: TGTGCCAGCAGTGAAGCTCCCAAGGGGGCTTACGAGCAGTACTTC. Translating gives CASSEAPKGAYEQYF.

This clonotype was seen more than once but under ten times. The V call is TRBV4-3, the J call TRBJ1-5; D gene uncertain. The germline V gene encodes CDR1 LGHNA and CDR2 YSLEER. This CDR3 is 16 amino acids long. V lost 0 bases, J lost 7 bases, and 16 bases lay in between. The CDR3 DNA sequence: TGCGCCAGCAGCCAAGATATCGGCAGGCCCCACCAGCCCCAGCATTTT. Amino acid sequence: CASSQDIGRPHQPQHF.

This clonotype appeared many times. V usage is TRBV13 and J usage is TRBJ2-1; possible D gene TRBD2, 7 bases. The CDR3 contains 19 residues. From germline, CDR1 is PRHDT and CDR2 FYEKMQ (reference sequence). The V end was cut by 2 bases, the J end by 10 bases, with 30 bases between. CDR3 sequence reads: CASSLKSDWGQRGGREQFF. The CDR3 DNA follows: TGTGCCAGCAGCTTAAAATCCGACTGGGGCCAAAGGGGGGGGCGAGAGCAGTTCTTC.

This clonotype turned up a few times. The CDR3 sequence: CASSPWEAGDEQFF. The CDR3 bases are TGTGCCAGCAGTCCCTGGGAGGCCGGGGATGAGCAGTTCTTC. The V gene is TRBV28, the J gene TRBJ2-1, with D perhaps matching TRBD2 (6 bases). The CDR3 loop spans 14 amino acids. Germline V gene sequence: CDR1 MDHEN, CDR2 SYDVKM. V was pared by 5 bases and J by 8 bases, with 16 bases between.

The table lists this clonotype with many counts. The rearrangement links TRBV18 to TRBJ2-1; 9 nucleotides line up with TRBD2. Germline CDR1 reads KGHSH; CDR2 reads LQKENI. The V segment lost 5 bases and the J segment 7 bases; nucleotides outside the gene matches: 9. There are 15 residues in the CDR3. CDR3 in DNA: TGTGCCAGCTCAACGGGGATAGCGGGAGATAATGAGCAGTTCTTC. It yields the protein CASSTGIAGDNEQFF. The whole variable domain, remainder taken from reference TRBV18 and TRBJ2-1, is NAGVMQNPRHLVRRRGQEARLRCSPMKGHSHVYWYRQLPEEGLKFMVYLQKENIIDESGMPKERFSAEFPKEGPSILRIQQVVRGDSAAYFCASSTGIAGDNEQFFGPGTRLTVL.

The V gene is TRBV6-2 or TRBV6-3, the J gene TRBJ1-1; D not certain. Germline V gene data show CDR1 as MNHEY and CDR2 as SVGEGT. This CDR3 contains 13 residues. V was clipped by 5 bases and J by 4 bases, with 11 bases between them. In DNA, the CDR3 is TGTGCCAGCAGTGAGGATTCTAGCACTGAAGCTTTCTTT. Protein: CASSEDSSTEAFF.

The V call is TRBV20-1, the J call TRBJ1-2; 8 bases fit TRBD1. Germline values: CDR1 DFQATT, CDR2 SNEGSKA (reference sequence). This CDR3 is 14 amino acids long. The CDR3 nucleotides read TGCAGGGGGCAAACGGGACAGGAGAACTATGGCTACACCTTC. Residues: CRGQTGQENYGYTF.

In its sample, this clonotype was seen many times. This rearrangement joins TRBV20-1 to TRBJ1-1, with D unresolved. Trimming cost V 3 bases and J 5 bases, with 13 bases left between them. There are 13 residues in the CDR3. Germline CDR1 is DFQATT and CDR2 is SNEGSKA (reference sequence). CDR3 sequence reads: CSASYTAGTEAFF. The CDR3 DNA reads as TGCAGTGCTAGCTACACCGCCGGGACTGAAGCTTTCTTT.

This clonotype was counted only a few times. The V call is TRBV6-5, the J call TRBJ2-4; D not resolved. V lost 0 bases and J 2 bases, leaving 11 bases between the germline ends. The CDR3 covers 16 residues. Germline V gene data show CDR1 as MNHEY and CDR2 as SVGAGI. This chain's CDR3 is CASSYSGTSTKNIQYF. The DNA of the CDR3 is TGTGCCAGCAGTTACTCGGGTACAAGTACCAAAAACATTCAGTACTTC.

This clonotype was seen a handful of times. This chain links TRBV5-1 with TRBJ2-1; D is unresolved. The CDR3 loop spans 14 amino acids. Per germline, CDR1 SGHRS and CDR2 YFSETQ. The V and J ends lost 3 bases and 9 bases respectively, with 16 bases between them. DNA of the CDR3: TGCGCCAGCAGCTCCAACCCATCAAAGGGTGAGCAGTTCTTC. It yields the protein CASSSNPSKGEQFF.

The rearrangement joins TRBV7-8 to TRBJ2-2; D perhaps matches TRBD2 (5 bases). V gave up 5 bases and J gave up 2 bases, with 18 bases separating them. CDR1 is SGHVS, CDR2 FQNEAQ, per germline. CDR3 length equals 17 residues. Written as DNA, the CDR3 is TGTGCCAGCAGCCCCCGGACTGGAGTCAAAAACACCGGGGAGCTGTTTTTT. Residues: CASSPRTGVKNTGELFF.